This note documents a single TCR beta chain sequence. The source of the sample is a study of T cells in Graves' hyperthyroidism and ophthalmopathy. Recently diagnosed hyperthyroidism of less than 2 months' duration affected patients aged 18 to 65. CDR1 and CDR2 (germline): SNHLY, FYNNEI. This CDR3 has 14 residues. V lost 6 bases and J lost 7; bases outside the gene matches: 7. Researchers took RNA transcripts and amplified the TCR beta CDR3 regions from them. When the TCR CDR3 underwent first-round RT-PCR, the HTBI primer set was used. Via MiXCR, TCRdb re-called the multiplex PCR reads, giving one row per CDR3 protein. Counted here are some 560,000 distinct CDR3 sequences, 14% occurring once; the ten biggest clones make up about 15%.

The sequence derives from a woman aged 35 to 49 with Graves' hyperthyroidism. The rearrangement joins TRBV2 to TRBJ1-5, with 9 nucleotides matching TRBD1. Source material: blood. The CDR3: CASRAGTGNQPQHF. In DNA, the CDR3 is TGTGCCAGCAGGGCCGGGACAGGGAACCAGCCCCAGCATTTT.